The 27 T cell receptor beta chains presented below share a single source sample, sequenced in a study of neoadjuvant anti-PD-1 for oral cavity cancer. Measured with immunoSEQ multiplex PCR; TCRdb has only the in-frame clones, and not every one. The sample has 15,000 or so clones, about two thirds seen once. The source material was PBMCs, sampled before nivolumab (anti-PD-1) treatment. The source of these receptors is a person aged 35 to 85 with oral cavity squamous cell carcinoma.

The gene calls are TRBV5-6 and TRBJ1-1, with D possibly matching TRBD1 (5 bases). Germline V gene data show CDR1 as SGHDT and CDR2 as YYEEEE. The CDR3 runs 14 residues. The V end lost 1 base, the J end lost 6 bases, and 13 bases lay between the germline ends. CDR3 nucleotides: TGTGCCAGCAGCTTGAAAAGGGGACCAGCTGAAGCTTTCTTT. It is translated as CASSLKRGPAEAFF. Full variable domain (rest looked up from reference TRBV5-6 and TRBJ1-1): DAGVTQSPTHLIKTRGQQVTLRCSPKSGHDTVSWYQQALGQGPQFIFQYYEEEERQRGNFPDRFSGHQFPNYSSELNVNALLLGDSALYLCASSLKRGPAEAFFGQGTRLTVV.

The chain is built from TRBV10-3 and TRBJ2-2; 10 positions agree with TRBD1. CDR1 is ENHRY and CDR2 is SYGVKD in the germline V gene. The CDR3 is 13 amino acids. Trimming at V came to 6 bases and at J to 6 bases, leaving 1 base not matched to a gene. The DNA of the CDR3 is TGTGCCATCAGGGGACAGGGGTCCGGGGAGCTGTTTTTT. This encodes CAIRGQGSGELFF.

The chain joins TRBV19 to TRBJ2-7, with 8 bases identical to TRBD1. The V segment lost 5 bases and the J segment 2 bases; nucleotides outside the gene matches: 14. The CDR3 consists of 17 residues. Germline loops: CDR1 LNHDA, CDR2 SQIVND (reference sequence). CDR3 in amino acids: CASSPPQGAPGAYEQYF. CDR3 sequence (DNA): TGTGCCAGTAGTCCCCCGCAGGGGGCTCCCGGGGCCTACGAGCAGTACTTC.

V and J are TRBV9 and TRBJ2-2; unclear D gene. Germline values: CDR1 SGDLS, CDR2 YYNGEE. The CDR3 totals 15 residues. The ends were cut back, 4 bases at V and 4 bases at J, with 14 bases in the middle. CDR3 loop: CASSPGHTFTGELFF. CDR3 sequence (DNA): TGTGCCAGCAGCCCCGGGCATACCTTCACCGGGGAGCTGTTTTTT.

This clone has only a few counts. V gene TRBV14 combines with J gene TRBJ2-7; no firm D call. V lost 1 base to trimming and J lost 3 bases, with 10 bases between them. The CDR3 is made up of 14 amino acids. Germline lookup yields CDR1 SGHDN and CDR2 FVKESK. In DNA, the CDR3 is TGTGCCAGCAGCCAAGTCGGTAAAAACTACGAGCAGTACTTC. Protein product: CASSQVGKNYEQYF.

A single count supports this clone. The genes are TRBV6-5 and TRBJ1-4; 7 nucleotides line up with TRBD1. The CDR3 is 15 amino acids. V lost 0 bases to trimming and J lost 8 bases; unmatched junction nucleotides: 6. CDR1 is MNHEY and CDR2 is SVGAGI in the germline V gene. The CDR3 region is CASSYSAGGEEKLFF. DNA for the CDR3: TGTGCCAGCAGTTACTCTGCAGGGGGAGAAGAAAAACTGTTTTTT.

The gene calls are TRBV7-8 and TRBJ1-1, with D possibly being TRBD1 (5 bases). Germline loops: CDR1 SGHVS, CDR2 FQNEAQ. The V end lost 5 bases, the J end lost 4 bases, and 20 bases lay between the germline ends. The CDR3 totals 16 residues. The CDR3 DNA follows: TGTGCCAGCAGCCTCATTGGCGGCAGGGAGGGCACTGAAGCTTTCTTT. Translation gives CASSLIGGREGTEAFF.

The rearrangement uses TRBV5-1 and TRBJ2-3; D is undetermined. Germline CDR1 SGHRS, CDR2 YFSETQ. Trimming stripped 1 base from V and 1 base from J, with 7 bases between. There are 14 residues in the CDR3. The CDR3 DNA reads as TGCGCCAGCAGCTTGCCCCTAGGCACAGATACGCAGTATTTT. Amino acids: CASSLPLGTDTQYF.

The CDR3 coding sequence is TGTGCCAGCAGCTTGGGGACAGGGGGTCAAGAGACCCAGTACTTC. This codes for CASSLGTGGQETQYF. V usage is TRBV5-6 and J usage is TRBJ2-5; 10 bases map to TRBD1. The germline V gene has CDR1 SGHDT and CDR2 YYEEEE. This CDR3 comprises 15 residues. After removal of 0 bases from V and 2 bases from J, the junction contained 1 base not matched to a gene.

The table lists this clone with a few counts. V is TRBV5-1 and J is TRBJ2-5, with D perhaps TRBD1 (6 bases). V shed 5 bases and J shed 2 bases, with 10 bases lying between them. CDR1 is SGHRS, CDR2 YFSETQ, per germline. CDR3 length: 13 residues. The CDR3 DNA sequence: TGCGCCAGCAGTGGGACAACACAAGAGACCCAGTACTTC. Protein: CASSGTTQETQYF.

The chain carries TRBV6-6 and TRBJ2-1; TRBD1 matches 9 bases. CDR3 length: 15 amino acids. Germline V gene sequence: CDR1 MNHNY, CDR2 SVGAGI (reference sequence). Trimming cost V 5 bases and J 4 bases; bases outside gene matches: 6. DNA of the CDR3: TGTGCCAGCAGTCCGGACAGGGGAGTTTACAATGAGCAGTTCTTC. It specifies CASSPDRGVYNEQFF.

The chain joins TRBV2 to TRBJ2-7; tentative D call: TRBD2 (6 bases). Looked up from germline, CDR1 is SNHLY and CDR2 is FYNNEI. V was cut by 2 bases and J by 1 base, with 9 bases left in between. This CDR3 spans 14 amino acids. CDR3 sequence: CASSESGTSYEQYF. CDR3 nucleotides: TGTGCCAGCAGTGAATCGGGGACTTCCTACGAGCAGTACTTC.

The chain recombines TRBV4-1 with TRBJ2-1, with TRBD2 as a possible D gene (5 bases). This CDR3 region has 16 residues. Trimming removed 3 bases at V and 4 bases at J, with 16 bases between. CDR1 is MGHRA, CDR2 YSYEKL, per germline. The CDR3 sequence: CASSHLSTEGYNEQFF. In nucleotides, the CDR3 is TGCGCCAGCAGCCACCTTTCTACCGAGGGATACAATGAGCAGTTCTTC.

The rearrangement uses TRBV6-6 and TRBJ2-1; D is undetermined. V was pared by 6 bases and J by 5 bases, with 11 bases between. The CDR3 runs to 13 residues. Germline V gene data show CDR1 as MNHNY and CDR2 as SVGAGI (reference sequence). In DNA, the CDR3 is TGTGCCAGCAGGGATTCGGCGGACAATGAGCAGTTCTTC. Its protein product is CASRDSADNEQFF.

The rearrangement links TRBV11-2 to TRBJ2-7; 8 bases line up with TRBD2. Per germline, CDR1 SGHAT and CDR2 FQNNGV. The V and J ends lost 3 bases and 1 base, in that order; junction bases with no gene match: 8. There are 16 residues in the CDR3. The DNA for the CDR3 is TGTGCCAGCAGCTTGCCGGGACTAGAAAAGTCCTACGAGCAGTACTTC. Protein product: CASSLPGLEKSYEQYF.

This sequence joins TRBV6-1 and TRBJ1-2; D ambiguous. V was clipped by 0 bases and J by 4 bases, with 6 bases between them. Germline V gives CDR1 MNHNS, CDR2 SASEGT. This CDR3 is 13 amino acids long. CDR3 nucleotides: TGTGCCAGCAGTGAAGCTGGGAGCTATGGCTACACCTTC. As protein: CASSEAGSYGYTF.

The genes are TRBV19 and TRBJ1-1; the D gene is possibly TRBD1 (5 bases). The CDR3 is 17 amino acids. Trimming removed 3 bases at V and 1 base at J, with 18 bases between. Germline V lookup: CDR1 LNHDA, CDR2 SQIVND (reference sequence). The CDR3 sequence is CASSMRGAGAGNTEAFF. In nucleotides, the CDR3 is TGTGCCAGTAGTATGAGAGGGGCTGGGGCCGGGAACACTGAAGCTTTCTTT.

The chain couples TRBV5-1 to TRBJ2-7; the match to TRBD1 covers 7 bases. The CDR3 consists of 14 residues. The J segment lost 2 bases and the V segment lost 0 bases, leaving 2 bases of the junction unmatched. Germline V gene data show CDR1 as SGHRS and CDR2 as YFSETQ. CDR3 region: CASSLGQGAYEQYF. The CDR3 region has the DNA TGCGCCAGCAGCTTGGGCCAGGGGGCCTACGAGCAGTACTTC.

The chain combines TRBV6-5 with TRBJ2-5; perhaps TRBD1 as D (5 bases). CDR3 size: 13 residues. The germline V gene has CDR1 MNHEY and CDR2 SVGAGI. V lost 5 bases to trimming and J lost 4 bases, with 11 bases between them. Here the CDR3 DNA reads TGTGCCAGCAGTCAGGGAATCGCAGAGACCCAGTACTTC. Translated: CASSQGIAETQYF.

The rearrangement uses TRBV6-5 and TRBJ2-2; 9 positions agree with TRBD1. The trim removed 7 bases at V and 7 bases at J, leaving 4 bases unmatched. The CDR3 has 13 amino acids. Germline V gene lookup returns CDR1 MNHEY and CDR2 SVGAGI. This CDR3 reads CASTTGGGGELFF. As DNA, the CDR3 is TGTGCCAGCACTACAGGGGGCGGCGGGGAGCTGTTTTTT.

For the CDR3, the DNA is TGCGCCAGCAGCCTTAGCGGCCACACAGATACGCAGTATTTT. The encoded protein is CASSLSGHTDTQYF. This chain joins TRBV5-1 and TRBJ2-3; weak D call: TRBD2 (6 bases). V was clipped by 4 bases and J by 2 bases, with 11 bases between them. CDR3 size: 14 residues. Germline CDR1 SGHRS, CDR2 YFSETQ.

The CDR3 coding sequence is TGTGCCATCAGTGAGTCGAACGGGGCCTACAATGAGCAGTTCTTC. It encodes CAISESNGAYNEQFF. The gene calls are TRBV10-3 and TRBJ2-1; perhaps TRBD2 as D (5 bases). Germline V gene sequence: CDR1 ENHRY, CDR2 SYGVKD. There are 15 residues in the CDR3. Trimming removed 0 bases at V and 2 bases at J, with 8 bases between.

The rearrangement links TRBV7-2 to TRBJ2-7; D call uncertain. Germline CDR1 and CDR2: SGHTA and FQGNSA. V lost 1 base to trimming and J lost 0 bases, with 10 bases between them. CDR3 length equals 15 residues. This chain's CDR3 is CASSLDLPSSYEQYF. The CDR3 DNA is TGTGCCAGCAGCTTAGATTTACCGAGCTCCTACGAGCAGTACTTC.

This chain connects TRBV6-5 to TRBJ2-7, with TRBD1 matching 7 bases. The germline gives CDR1 MNHEY, CDR2 SVGAGI. The junction had 9 bases not matched to a gene; V was cut back by 6 bases and J by 4 bases. The CDR3 is 14 amino acids. The CDR3 sequence is CASRDQGQPYEQYF. DNA of the CDR3: TGTGCCAGCAGGGACCAGGGACAGCCTTACGAGCAGTACTTC.

The chain uses TRBV10-3 and TRBJ2-7; D is unclear. Germline CDR1 reads ENHRY; CDR2 reads SYGVKD. Trimming left V 3 bases short and J 0 bases short, with 3 bases between. The CDR3 spans 12 residues. CDR3 sequence: CAISDTSYEQYF. DNA of the CDR3: TGTGCCATCAGTGACACCTCCTACGAGCAGTACTTC.

The CDR3 sequence is CASSYRRQGYYGYTF. In DNA form, the CDR3 reads TGTGCCAGCAGTTACAGGCGACAGGGGTACTATGGCTACACCTTC. J is TRBJ1-2 and V is TRBV6-5; 8 bases are shared with TRBD1. This CDR3 spans 15 amino acids. V lost 2 bases and J lost 3; bases outside the gene matches: 5. In germline, CDR1 is MNHEY, CDR2 SVGAGI.

V and J are TRBV6-5 and TRBJ2-7; D is unclear. CDR3 size: 11 residues. V was clipped by 5 bases and J by 6 bases, with 8 bases between them. Germline V lookup: CDR1 MNHEY, CDR2 SVGAGI. This chain's CDR3 is CASSKQSEQYF. The CDR3 bases are TGTGCCAGCAGTAAACAGAGCGAGCAGTACTTC.